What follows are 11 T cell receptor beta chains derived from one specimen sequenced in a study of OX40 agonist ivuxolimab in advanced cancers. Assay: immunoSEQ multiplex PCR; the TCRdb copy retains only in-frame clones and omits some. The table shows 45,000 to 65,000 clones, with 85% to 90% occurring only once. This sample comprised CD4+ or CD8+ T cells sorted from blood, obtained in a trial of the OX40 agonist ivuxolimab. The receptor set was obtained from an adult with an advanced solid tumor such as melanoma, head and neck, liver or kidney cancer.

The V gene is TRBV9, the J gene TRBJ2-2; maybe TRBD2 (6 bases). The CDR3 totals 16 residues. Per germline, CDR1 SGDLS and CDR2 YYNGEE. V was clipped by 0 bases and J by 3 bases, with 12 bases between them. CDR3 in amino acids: CASSVEVSGYTGELFF. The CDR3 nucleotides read TGTGCCAGCAGCGTAGAGGTTAGCGGATACACCGGGGAGCTGTTTTTT.

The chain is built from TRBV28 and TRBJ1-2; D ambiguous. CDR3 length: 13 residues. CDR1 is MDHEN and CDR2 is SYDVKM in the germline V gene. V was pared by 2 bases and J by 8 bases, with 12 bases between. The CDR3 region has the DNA TGTGCCAGCAGTTTAGGGCAGCGTCAGGGCTACACCTTC. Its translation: CASSLGQRQGYTF.

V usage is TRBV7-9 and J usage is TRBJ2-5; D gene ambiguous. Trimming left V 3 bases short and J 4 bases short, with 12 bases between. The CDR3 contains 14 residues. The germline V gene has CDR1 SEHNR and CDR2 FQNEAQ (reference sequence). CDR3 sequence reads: CASSFSLGGETQYF. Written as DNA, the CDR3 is TGTGCCAGCAGCTTTAGCCTGGGTGGAGAGACCCAGTACTTC.

The CDR3 here is CASSTAWGGDGYTF. The CDR3 DNA is TGTGCCAGCAGCACCGCCTGGGGCGGCGATGGCTACACCTTC. V and J are TRBV28 and TRBJ1-2; D is perhaps TRBD1 (5 bases). The germline gives CDR1 MDHEN, CDR2 SYDVKM. V lost 6 bases to trimming and J lost 6 bases, with 17 bases between them. The CDR3 extends over 14 amino acids.

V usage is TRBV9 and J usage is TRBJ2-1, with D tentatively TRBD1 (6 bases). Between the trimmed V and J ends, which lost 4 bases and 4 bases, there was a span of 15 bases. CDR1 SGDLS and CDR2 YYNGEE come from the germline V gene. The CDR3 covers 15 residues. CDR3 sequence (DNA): TGTGCCAGCAGCCCACAGGGTGGACTTTACAATGAGCAGTTCTTC. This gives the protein CASSPQGGLYNEQFF.

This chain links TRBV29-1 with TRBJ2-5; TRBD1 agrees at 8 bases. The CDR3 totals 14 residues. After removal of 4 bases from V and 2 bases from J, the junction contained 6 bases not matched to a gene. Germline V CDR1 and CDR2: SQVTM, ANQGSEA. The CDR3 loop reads CSVVKDRAQETQYF. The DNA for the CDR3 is TGCAGCGTTGTCAAGGACAGGGCTCAAGAGACCCAGTACTTC. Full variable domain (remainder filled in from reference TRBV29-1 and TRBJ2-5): SAVISQKPSRDICQRGTSLTIQCQVDSQVTMMFWYRQQPGQSLTLIATANQGSEATYESGFVIDKFPISRPNLTFSTLTVSNMSPEDSSIYLCSVVKDRAQETQYFGPGTRLLVL.

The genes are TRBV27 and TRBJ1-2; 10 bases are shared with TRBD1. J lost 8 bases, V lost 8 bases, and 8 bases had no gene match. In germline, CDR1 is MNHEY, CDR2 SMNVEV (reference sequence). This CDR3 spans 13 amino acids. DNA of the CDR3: TGTGCCAGCGCCAGGACAGGGGGGATAGGCTACACCTTC. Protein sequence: CASARTGGIGYTF.

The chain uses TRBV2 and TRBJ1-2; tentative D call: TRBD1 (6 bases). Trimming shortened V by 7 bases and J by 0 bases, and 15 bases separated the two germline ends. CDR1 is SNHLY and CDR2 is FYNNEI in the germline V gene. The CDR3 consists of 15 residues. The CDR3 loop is CASKETGSPNYGYTF. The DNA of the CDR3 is TGTGCCAGCAAAGAAACAGGGTCACCTAACTATGGCTACACCTTC.

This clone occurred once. CDR3 region: CASSEQGLNYGYTF. The CDR3 region has the DNA TGTGCCAGCAGTGAACAGGGGCTTAACTATGGCTACACCTTC. The chain joins TRBV7-3 to TRBJ1-2; 7 positions agree with TRBD1. This CDR3 has 14 amino acids. V gave up 6 bases and J gave up 1 base; unmatched junction bases: 5. Germline V gives CDR1 SGHTA, CDR2 FQGTGA.

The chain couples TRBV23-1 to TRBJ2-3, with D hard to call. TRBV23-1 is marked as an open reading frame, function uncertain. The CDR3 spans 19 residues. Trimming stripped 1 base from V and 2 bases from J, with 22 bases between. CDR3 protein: CASSQYWRQEKLLTDTQYF. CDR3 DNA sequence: TGCGCCAGCAGTCAATATTGGAGACAAGAGAAACTACTCACAGATACGCAGTATTTT.

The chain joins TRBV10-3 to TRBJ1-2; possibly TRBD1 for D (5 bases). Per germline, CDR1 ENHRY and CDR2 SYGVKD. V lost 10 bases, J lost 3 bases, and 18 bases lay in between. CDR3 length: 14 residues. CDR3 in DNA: TGTGCCACCAAAGGTCCGGGGGAAGACTATGGCTACACCTTC. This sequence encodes CATKGPGEDYGYTF.